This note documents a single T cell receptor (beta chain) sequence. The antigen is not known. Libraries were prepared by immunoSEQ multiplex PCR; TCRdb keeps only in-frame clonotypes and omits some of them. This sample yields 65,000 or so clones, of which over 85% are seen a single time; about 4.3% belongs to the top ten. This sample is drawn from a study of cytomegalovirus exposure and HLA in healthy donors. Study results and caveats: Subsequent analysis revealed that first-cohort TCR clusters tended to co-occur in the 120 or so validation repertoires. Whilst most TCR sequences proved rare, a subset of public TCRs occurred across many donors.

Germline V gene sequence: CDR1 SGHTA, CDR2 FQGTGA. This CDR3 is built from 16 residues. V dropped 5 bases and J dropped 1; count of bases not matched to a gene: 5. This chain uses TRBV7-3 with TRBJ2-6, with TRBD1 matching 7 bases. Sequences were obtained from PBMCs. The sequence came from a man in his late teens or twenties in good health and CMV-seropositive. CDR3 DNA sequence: TGTGCCAGCAGCCTCGGGACAGCTTCTGGGGCCAACGTCCTGACTTTC. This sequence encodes CASSLGTASGANVLTF.